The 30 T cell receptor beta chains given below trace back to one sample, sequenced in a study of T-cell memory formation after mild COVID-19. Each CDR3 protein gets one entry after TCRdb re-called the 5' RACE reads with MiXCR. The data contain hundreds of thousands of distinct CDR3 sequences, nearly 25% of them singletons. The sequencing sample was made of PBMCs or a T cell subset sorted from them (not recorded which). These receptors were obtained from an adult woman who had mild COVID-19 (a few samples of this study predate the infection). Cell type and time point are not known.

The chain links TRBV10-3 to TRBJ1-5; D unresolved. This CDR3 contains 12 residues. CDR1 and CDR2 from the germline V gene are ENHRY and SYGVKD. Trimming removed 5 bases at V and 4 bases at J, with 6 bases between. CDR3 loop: CAISQDNQPQHF. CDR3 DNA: TGTGCCATCAGTCAAGATAATCAGCCCCAGCATTTT.

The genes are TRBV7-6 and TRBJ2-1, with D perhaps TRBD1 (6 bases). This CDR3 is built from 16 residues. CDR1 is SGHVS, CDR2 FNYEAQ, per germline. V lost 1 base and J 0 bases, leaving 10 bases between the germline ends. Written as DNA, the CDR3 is TGTGCCAGCAGCTTAGTTGGGACAACCTCCTACAATGAGCAGTTCTTC. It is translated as CASSLVGTTSYNEQFF. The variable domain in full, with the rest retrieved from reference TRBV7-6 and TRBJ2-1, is GAGVSQSPRYKVTKRGQDVALRCDPISGHVSLYWYRQALGQGPEFLTYFNYEAQQDKSGLPNDRFSAERPEGSISTLTIQRTEQRDSAMYRCASSLVGTTSYNEQFFGPGTRLTVL.

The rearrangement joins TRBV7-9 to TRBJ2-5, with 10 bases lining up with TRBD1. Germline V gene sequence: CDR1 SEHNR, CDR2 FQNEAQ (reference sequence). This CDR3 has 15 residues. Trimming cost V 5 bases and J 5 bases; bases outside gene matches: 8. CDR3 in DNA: TGTGCCAGCAGCGGACCCGGGACAGGGGTGGAGACCCAGTACTTC. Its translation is CASSGPGTGVETQYF.

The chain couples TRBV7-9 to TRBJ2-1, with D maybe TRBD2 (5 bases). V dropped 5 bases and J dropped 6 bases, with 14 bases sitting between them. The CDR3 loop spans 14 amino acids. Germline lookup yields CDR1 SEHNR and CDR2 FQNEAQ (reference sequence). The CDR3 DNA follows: TGTGCCAGCAGCGTCTGGTCTAGCACCAATGAGCAGTTCTTC. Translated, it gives CASSVWSSTNEQFF.

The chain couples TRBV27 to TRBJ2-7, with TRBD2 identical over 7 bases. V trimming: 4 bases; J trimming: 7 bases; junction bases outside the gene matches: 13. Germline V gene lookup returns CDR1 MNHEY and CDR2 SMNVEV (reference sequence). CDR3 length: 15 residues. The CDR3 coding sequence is TGTGCCAGCAGTTCGGGAGCTAGCGGAAGAGGAGAGCAGTACTTC. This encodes CASSSGASGRGEQYF.

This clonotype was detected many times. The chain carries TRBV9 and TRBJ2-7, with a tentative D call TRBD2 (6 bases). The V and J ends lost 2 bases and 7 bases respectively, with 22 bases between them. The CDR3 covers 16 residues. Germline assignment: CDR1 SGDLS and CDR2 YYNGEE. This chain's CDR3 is CASSVRPGLPWGEQYF. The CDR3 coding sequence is TGTGCCAGCAGCGTTCGCCCGGGACTCCCTTGGGGAGAGCAGTACTTC.

The CDR3 bases are TGTGCCAGCAGCCACGAAGGAGGGGCAGAGACCCAGTACTTC. It specifies CASSHEGGAETQYF. The chain is built from TRBV6-6 and TRBJ2-5; tentative D call: TRBD2 (6 bases). The CDR3 consists of 14 residues. V gave up 6 bases and J gave up 4 bases, with 15 bases separating them. CDR1 and CDR2 from the germline V gene are MNHNY and SVGAGI (reference sequence).

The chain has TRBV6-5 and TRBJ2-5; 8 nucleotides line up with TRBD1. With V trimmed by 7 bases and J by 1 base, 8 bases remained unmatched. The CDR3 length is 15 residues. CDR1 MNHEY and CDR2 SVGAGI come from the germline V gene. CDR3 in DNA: TGTGCCAGCACCTTCAGGGGGCAGGGCCAAGAGACCCAGTACTTC. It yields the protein CASTFRGQGQETQYF.

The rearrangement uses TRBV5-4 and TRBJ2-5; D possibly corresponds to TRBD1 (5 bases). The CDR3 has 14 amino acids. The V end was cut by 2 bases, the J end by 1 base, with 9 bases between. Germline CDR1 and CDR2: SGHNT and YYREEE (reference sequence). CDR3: CASSFDSFQETQYF. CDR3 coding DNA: TGTGCCAGCAGCTTTGACAGCTTCCAAGAGACCCAGTACTTC.

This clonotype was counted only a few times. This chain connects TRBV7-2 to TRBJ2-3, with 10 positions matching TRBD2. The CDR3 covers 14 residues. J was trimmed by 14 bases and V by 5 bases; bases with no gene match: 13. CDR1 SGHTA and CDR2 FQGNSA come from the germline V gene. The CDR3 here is CASSAVGIAGGRYF. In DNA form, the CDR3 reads TGTGCCAGCAGCGCCGTAGGGATAGCGGGGGGTCGGTATTTT.

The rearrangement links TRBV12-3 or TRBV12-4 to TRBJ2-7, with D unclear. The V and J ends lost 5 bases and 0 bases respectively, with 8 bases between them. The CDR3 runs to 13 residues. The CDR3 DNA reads TGTGCCAGCAGTCCCACAGACTCCTACGAGCAGTACTTC. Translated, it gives CASSPTDSYEQYF.

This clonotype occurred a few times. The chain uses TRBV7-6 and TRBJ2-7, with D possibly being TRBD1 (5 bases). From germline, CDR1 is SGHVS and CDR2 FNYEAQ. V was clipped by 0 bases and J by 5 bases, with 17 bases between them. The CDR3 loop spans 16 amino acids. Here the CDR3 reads CASSLAGWQGHHEQYF. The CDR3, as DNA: TGTGCCAGCAGCTTAGCGGGTTGGCAGGGTCATCACGAGCAGTACTTC.

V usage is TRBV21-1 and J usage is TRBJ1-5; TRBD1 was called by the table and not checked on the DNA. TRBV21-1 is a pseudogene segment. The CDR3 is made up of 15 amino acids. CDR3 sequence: CARILSAGDNQPQHF. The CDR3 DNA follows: TGTGCCAGAATCCTAAGTGCAGGGGACAATCAGCCCCAGCATTTT.

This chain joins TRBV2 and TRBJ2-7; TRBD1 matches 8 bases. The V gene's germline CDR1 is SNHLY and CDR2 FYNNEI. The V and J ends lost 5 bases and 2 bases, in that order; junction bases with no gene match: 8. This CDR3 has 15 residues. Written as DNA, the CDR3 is TGTGCCAGCAGTCCGGACAGGGCGAGAACCTACGAGCAGTACTTC. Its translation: CASSPDRARTYEQYF.

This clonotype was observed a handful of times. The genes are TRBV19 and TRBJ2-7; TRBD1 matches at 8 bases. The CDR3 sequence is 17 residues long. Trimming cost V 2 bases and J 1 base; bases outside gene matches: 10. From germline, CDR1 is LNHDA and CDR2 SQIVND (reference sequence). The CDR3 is CASSIPGQGAESYEQYF. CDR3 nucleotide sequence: TGTGCCAGTAGTATACCTGGACAGGGAGCGGAGTCCTACGAGCAGTACTTC.

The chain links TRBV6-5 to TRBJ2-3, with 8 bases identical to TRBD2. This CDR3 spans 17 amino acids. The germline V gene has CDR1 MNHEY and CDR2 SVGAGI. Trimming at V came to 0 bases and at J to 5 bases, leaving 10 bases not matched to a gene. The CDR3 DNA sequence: TGTGCCAGCAGTTACTCGGAGGGTAGCGGGATTCTAGATACGCAGTATTTT. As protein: CASSYSEGSGILDTQYF.

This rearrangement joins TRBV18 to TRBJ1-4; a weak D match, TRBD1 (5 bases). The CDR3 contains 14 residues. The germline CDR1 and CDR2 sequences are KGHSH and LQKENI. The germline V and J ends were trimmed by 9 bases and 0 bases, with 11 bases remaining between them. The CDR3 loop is CASGQAATNEKLFF. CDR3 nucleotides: TGTGCCAGTGGACAAGCTGCAACTAATGAAAAACTGTTTTTT.

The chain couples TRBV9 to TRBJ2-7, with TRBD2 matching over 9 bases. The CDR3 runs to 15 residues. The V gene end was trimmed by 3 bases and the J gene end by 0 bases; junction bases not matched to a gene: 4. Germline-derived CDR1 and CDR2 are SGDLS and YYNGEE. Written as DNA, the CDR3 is TGTGCCAGCAGCGCTAGCGGGGCTAGCTCCTACGAGCAGTACTTC. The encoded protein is CASSASGASSYEQYF.

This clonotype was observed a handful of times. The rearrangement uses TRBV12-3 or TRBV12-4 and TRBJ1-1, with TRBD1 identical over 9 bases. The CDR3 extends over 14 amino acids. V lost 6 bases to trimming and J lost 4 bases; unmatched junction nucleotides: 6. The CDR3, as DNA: TGTGCCAGCAGACTTGGACAGGGGTTCACTGAAGCTTTCTTT. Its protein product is CASRLGQGFTEAFF.

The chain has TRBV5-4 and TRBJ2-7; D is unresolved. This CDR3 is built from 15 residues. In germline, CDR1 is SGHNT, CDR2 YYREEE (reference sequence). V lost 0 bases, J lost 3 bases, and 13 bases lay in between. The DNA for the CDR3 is TGTGCCAGCAGCTTGGATAGAGTTTCGAACTACGAGCAGTACTTC. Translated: CASSLDRVSNYEQYF.

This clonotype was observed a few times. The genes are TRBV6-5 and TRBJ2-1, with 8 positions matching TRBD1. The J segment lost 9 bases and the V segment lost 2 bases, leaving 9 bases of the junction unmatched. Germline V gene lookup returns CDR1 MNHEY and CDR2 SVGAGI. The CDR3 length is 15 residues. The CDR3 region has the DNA TGTGCCAGCAGTTACGGGCAGGGGGCATTTGGTGAGCAGTTCTTC. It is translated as CASSYGQGAFGEQFF.

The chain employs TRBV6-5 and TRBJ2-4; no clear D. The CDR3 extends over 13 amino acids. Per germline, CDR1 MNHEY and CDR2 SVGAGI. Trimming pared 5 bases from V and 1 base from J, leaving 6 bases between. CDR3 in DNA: TGTGCCAGCAGTCCGTCGGCCAAAAACATTCAGTACTTC. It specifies CASSPSAKNIQYF.

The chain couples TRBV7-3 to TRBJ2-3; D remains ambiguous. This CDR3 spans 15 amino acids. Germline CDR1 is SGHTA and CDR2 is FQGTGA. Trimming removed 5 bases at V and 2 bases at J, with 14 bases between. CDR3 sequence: CASSHRPSPTDTQYF. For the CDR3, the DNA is TGTGCCAGCAGCCACAGACCCTCTCCCACAGATACGCAGTATTTT.

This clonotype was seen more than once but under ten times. The CDR3: CAIRSGTGDEKLFF. For the CDR3, the DNA is TGTGCCATCAGATCCGGGACAGGGGATGAAAAACTGTTTTTT. J is TRBJ1-4 and V is TRBV10-3; 10 positions match TRBD1. J lost 6 bases, V lost 6 bases, and 4 bases had no gene match. The CDR3 consists of 14 residues. Germline CDR1 ENHRY, CDR2 SYGVKD.

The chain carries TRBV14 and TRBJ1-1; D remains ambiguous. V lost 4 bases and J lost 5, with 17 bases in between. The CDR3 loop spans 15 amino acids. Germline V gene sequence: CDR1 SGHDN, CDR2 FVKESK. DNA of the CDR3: TGTGCCAGCAGCCCGTCCTTCTATTGGGTTACTGAAGCTTTCTTT. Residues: CASSPSFYWVTEAFF.

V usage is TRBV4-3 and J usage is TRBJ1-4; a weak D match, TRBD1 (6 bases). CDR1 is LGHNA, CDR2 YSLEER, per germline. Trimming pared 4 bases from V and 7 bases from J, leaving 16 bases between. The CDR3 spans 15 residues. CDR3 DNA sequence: TGCGCCAGCAGCCCCTCGGTGGGCAGGGGTGAAAAACTGTTTTTT. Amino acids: CASSPSVGRGEKLFF.

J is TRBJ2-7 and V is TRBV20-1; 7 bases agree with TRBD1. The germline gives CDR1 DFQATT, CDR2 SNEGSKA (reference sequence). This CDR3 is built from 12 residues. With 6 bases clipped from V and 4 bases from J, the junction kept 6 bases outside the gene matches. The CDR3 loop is CSAPKGAYEQYF. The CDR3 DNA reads TGCAGTGCCCCGAAGGGGGCGTACGAGCAGTACTTC.

The chain's CDR3 is CASSRLGSGTENEKLFF. CDR3 bases: TGCGCCAGCAGCCGATTGGGTTCTGGGACTGAGAATGAAAAACTGTTTTTT. The genes are TRBV5-1 and TRBJ1-4; tentative D call: TRBD1 (5 bases). Germline V gene lookup returns CDR1 SGHRS and CDR2 YFSETQ. The CDR3 consists of 17 residues. V lost 4 bases to trimming and J lost 5 bases, with 21 bases between them.

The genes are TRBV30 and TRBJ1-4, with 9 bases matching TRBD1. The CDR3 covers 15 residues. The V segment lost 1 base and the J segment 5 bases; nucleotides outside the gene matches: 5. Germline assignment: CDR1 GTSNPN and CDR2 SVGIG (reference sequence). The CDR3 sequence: CAWSGGTGKNEKLFF. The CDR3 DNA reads TGTGCCTGGAGTGGGGGGACAGGGAAGAATGAAAAACTGTTTTTT.

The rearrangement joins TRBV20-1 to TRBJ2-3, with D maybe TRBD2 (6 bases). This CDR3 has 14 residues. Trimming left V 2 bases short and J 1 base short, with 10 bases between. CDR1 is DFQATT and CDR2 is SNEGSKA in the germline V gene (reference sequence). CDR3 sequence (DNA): TGCAGTGCTAGACAGACTAGGGGCACAGATACGCAGTATTTT. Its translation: CSARQTRGTDTQYF.